The table lists the clone carrying this T cell receptor (beta chain) with a count of one. This sample is part of a study of blood T cell repertoires in COVID-19. Study background: Some COVID-19 samples were acute and others convalescent; all came from the United States, Italy and Spain. T cells, B-cell-depleted T cells, or PBMCs provided the cDNA or gDNA that served as material.

Original processing methods: How many nucleated cells were present was estimated from reference gene primer amplification. Clones were sequenced by immunoSEQ multiplex PCR, and TCRdb holds only the in-frame ones, with some missing. D and trimming were read from the DNA, whereas the V and J calls and clone size are those reported in that table. The sample carries around 200,000 clones, about 86% recorded once. The length of the CDR3 is 13 residues. Germline CDR1 and CDR2: LNHDA and SQIVND (reference sequence). The V end was cut by 5 bases, the J end by 6 bases, with 13 bases between. This receptor was taken from a woman between 45 and 60 years old with acute or convalescent COVID-19. What was sequenced was peripheral blood. The chain has TRBV19 and TRBJ1-2; maybe TRBD1 (5 bases). CDR3 sequence (DNA): TGTGCCAGTAGTCATGCGGGGCCGAATGGCTACACCTTC. Protein product: CASSHAGPNGYTF.